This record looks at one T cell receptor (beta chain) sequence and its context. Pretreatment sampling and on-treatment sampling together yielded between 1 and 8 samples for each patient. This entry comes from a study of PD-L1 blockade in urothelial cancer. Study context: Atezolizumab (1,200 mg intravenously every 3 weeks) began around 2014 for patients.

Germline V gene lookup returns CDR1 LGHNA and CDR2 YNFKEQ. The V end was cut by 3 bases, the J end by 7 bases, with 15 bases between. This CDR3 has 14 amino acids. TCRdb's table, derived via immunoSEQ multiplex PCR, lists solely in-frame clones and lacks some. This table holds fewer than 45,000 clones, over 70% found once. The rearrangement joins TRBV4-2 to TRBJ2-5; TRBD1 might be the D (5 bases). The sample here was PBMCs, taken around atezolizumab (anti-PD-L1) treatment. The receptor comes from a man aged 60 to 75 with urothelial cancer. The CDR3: CASSQLTGEGTQYF. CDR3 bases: TGTGCCAGCAGCCAGCTCACAGGAGAAGGGACCCAGTACTTC.